A selection of T cell receptor beta chains follows, all from one sample in a study of beta chain features in type 1 diabetes. Sequenced by immunoSEQ multiplex PCR; TCRdb stores in-frame clones only, minus some. The table has 640,000 or so clones, more than 12% seen once. Sequenced material: naive CD4+ T cells from blood. These receptors were obtained from a man aged 18-30 years with type 1 diabetes. Both conserved end residues are part of each CDR3. Fields, in order: D gene, clone size, V gene, J gene, CDR3 DNA, CDR3 protein. A D gene is named only where the DNA matches it firmly. Only some rows state a clone size, as once, few, many or a class for expanded clones.

d_gene: -; abundance: -; v_gene: TRBV7-2; j_gene: TRBJ2-3; CDR3nt: TGTGCCAGCAGCTTTACAGGCACAGATACGCAGTATTTT; CDR3aa: CASSFTGTDTQYF
d_gene: -; abundance: -; v_gene: TRBV7-2; j_gene: TRBJ2-5; CDR3nt: TGTGCCAGCAGCTTAGACGTAGGTCAGACCCAGTACTTC; CDR3aa: CASSLDVGQTQYF
d_gene: -; abundance: -; v_gene: TRBV30; j_gene: TRBJ2-3; CDR3nt: TGTGCCTGGAGTGTTCCCGGGGCAGATACGCAGTATTTT; CDR3aa: CAWSVPGADTQYF
d_gene: TRBD1; abundance: few; v_gene: TRBV30; j_gene: TRBJ1-2; CDR3nt: TGTGCCTGGAGCCAACAGGGGAACTATGGCTACACCTTC; CDR3aa: CAWSQQGNYGYTF
d_gene: TRBD1; abundance: -; v_gene: TRBV19; j_gene: TRBJ2-1; CDR3nt: TGTGCCAGTAGGGACCCGGGACAGGTCAATGAGCAGTTCTTC; CDR3aa: CASRDPGQVNEQFF
d_gene: TRBD1; abundance: -; v_gene: TRBV28; j_gene: TRBJ2-5; CDR3nt: TGTGCCAGCAGTTATCCCGGGACAGGACAACAAGAGACCCAGTACTTC; CDR3aa: CASSYPGTGQQETQYF
d_gene: -; abundance: few; v_gene: TRBV7-9; j_gene: TRBJ2-7; CDR3nt: TGTGCCAGCAGCTTAGTAGCGAGCTCCTACGAGCAGTACTTC; CDR3aa: CASSLVASSYEQYF
d_gene: -; abundance: few; v_gene: TRBV11-2; j_gene: TRBJ2-5; CDR3nt: TGTGCCAGCAGCTCCTTGGAGGGCCACCACCAGTACTTC; CDR3aa: CASSSLEGHHQYF
d_gene: -; abundance: -; v_gene: TRBV6-4; j_gene: TRBJ2-1; CDR3nt: TGTGCCAGTCGAAGCGACCTCTACAATGAGCAGTTCTTC; CDR3aa: CASRSDLYNEQFF
d_gene: -; abundance: -; v_gene: TRBV28; j_gene: TRBJ1-2; CDR3nt: TGTGCCAGCAGTGGTGTCAACTATGGCTACACCTTC; CDR3aa: CASSGVNYGYTF
d_gene: -; abundance: -; v_gene: TRBV2; j_gene: TRBJ2-7; CDR3nt: TGTGCCAGCAAATACGCGGACTCCTACGAGCAGTACTTC; CDR3aa: CASKYADSYEQYF
d_gene: -; abundance: -; v_gene: TRBV5-1; j_gene: TRBJ1-4; CDR3nt: TGCGCCAGCAGCTTCCAGGGAAATGATGAAAAACTGTTTTTT; CDR3aa: CASSFQGNDEKLFF
d_gene: -; abundance: few; v_gene: TRBV18; j_gene: TRBJ1-1; CDR3nt: TGTGCCAGCTCCCCCGGCACGATGAACACTGAAGCTTTCTTT; CDR3aa: CASSPGTMNTEAFF
d_gene: TRBD2; abundance: -; v_gene: TRBV5-4; j_gene: TRBJ2-7; CDR3nt: TGTGCCAGCAGCTTGTACGGGGGGACCGAGCAGTACTTC; CDR3aa: CASSLYGGTEQYF
d_gene: -; abundance: -; v_gene: TRBV7-6; j_gene: TRBJ2-1; CDR3nt: TGTGCCAGCAGCCGATACTCACACAGCTCCTACAATGAGCAGTTCTTC; CDR3aa: CASSRYSHSSYNEQFF
d_gene: -; abundance: -; v_gene: TRBV28; j_gene: TRBJ2-1; CDR3nt: TGTGCCAGCAGTCGGGACATCACATTCTACTACAATGAGCAGTTCTTC; CDR3aa: CASSRDITFYYNEQFF
d_gene: -; abundance: -; v_gene: TRBV11-1; j_gene: TRBJ1-1; CDR3nt: TGTGCCAGCAGCTTAGTGTATGTTGGGGATAGCACTGAAGCTTTCTTT; CDR3aa: CASSLVYVGDSTEAFF
d_gene: TRBD1; abundance: -; v_gene: TRBV29-1; j_gene: TRBJ1-5; CDR3nt: TGCAGCGCTCAGGGGGGTAGCAATCAGCCCCAGCATTTT; CDR3aa: CSAQGGSNQPQHF
d_gene: -; abundance: -; v_gene: TRBV9; j_gene: TRBJ2-1; CDR3nt: TGTGCCAGCAGCGTAGCGGTGTTCAATGAGCAGTTCTTC; CDR3aa: CASSVAVFNEQFF
d_gene: TRBD2; abundance: -; v_gene: TRBV15; j_gene: TRBJ2-5; CDR3nt: TGTGCCACCAGCAGAGAGGTGGCTAGCGGGGGGTCACAAGAGACCCAGTACTTC; CDR3aa: CATSREVASGGSQETQYF
d_gene: -; abundance: -; v_gene: TRBV6-5; j_gene: TRBJ2-1; CDR3nt: TGTGCCAGCAGTCCCCGGGCCCTCCGTAACAATGAGCAGTTCTTC; CDR3aa: CASSPRALRNNEQFF
d_gene: TRBD1; abundance: -; v_gene: TRBV6-6; j_gene: TRBJ1-1; CDR3nt: TGTGCCAGCAGTGGTTCACAGGGGACCGGGACCACTGAAGCTTTCTTT; CDR3aa: CASSGSQGTGTTEAFF
d_gene: -; abundance: -; v_gene: TRBV7-2; j_gene: TRBJ2-5; CDR3nt: TGTGCCAGCAGCTCCCAGGCCCGAGAGACCCAGTACTTC; CDR3aa: CASSSQARETQYF
d_gene: -; abundance: -; v_gene: TRBV5-8; j_gene: TRBJ2-5; CDR3nt: TGTGCCAGCAGCTTTAGGGCAGTCGGAGAGACCCAGTACTTC; CDR3aa: CASSFRAVGETQYF
d_gene: -; abundance: few; v_gene: TRBV5-4; j_gene: TRBJ2-3; CDR3nt: TGTGCCAGCAGCTGGGGAGGACAGACCACAGATACGCAGTATTTT; CDR3aa: CASSWGGQTTDTQYF
d_gene: -; abundance: few; v_gene: TRBV27; j_gene: TRBJ1-6; CDR3nt: TGTGCCAGCAGTCCGACAGACTATAATTCACCCCTCCACTTT; CDR3aa: CASSPTDYNSPLHF
d_gene: -; abundance: few; v_gene: TRBV5-4; j_gene: TRBJ2-3; CDR3nt: TGTGCCAGCAGCTTGGGACCGGAGGGCACAGATACGCAGTATTTT; CDR3aa: CASSLGPEGTDTQYF
d_gene: TRBD2; abundance: -; v_gene: TRBV29-1; j_gene: TRBJ2-3; CDR3nt: TGCAGCGCCCGATGGGCTAGCGGGATTACAGATACGCAGTATTTT; CDR3aa: CSARWASGITDTQYF
d_gene: -; abundance: -; v_gene: TRBV6-4; j_gene: TRBJ1-1; CDR3nt: TGTGCCAGCAGTGACCCCGGAAAGCCACAAGCTTTCTTT; CDR3aa: CASSDPGKPQAFF
d_gene: -; abundance: few; v_gene: TRBV5-1; j_gene: TRBJ2-5; CDR3nt: TGCGCCAGCAGCTTGGACGTTACCGGGGAGACCCAGTACTTC; CDR3aa: CASSLDVTGETQYF
d_gene: -; abundance: -; v_gene: TRBV20-1; j_gene: TRBJ1-2; CDR3nt: TGCAGTTTAGACAGAGACTATGGCTACACCTTC; CDR3aa: CSLDRDYGYTF
d_gene: -; abundance: -; v_gene: TRBV14; j_gene: TRBJ2-5; CDR3nt: TGTGCCAGCAGCCATACCGGGACCTTACAAGAGACCCAGTACTTC; CDR3aa: CASSHTGTLQETQYF
d_gene: -; abundance: few; v_gene: TRBV7-9; j_gene: TRBJ2-2; CDR3nt: TGTGCCAGCAGCCCCTCCGGAGCGAACACCGGGGAGCTGTTTTTT; CDR3aa: CASSPSGANTGELFF